Only one count was recorded for the clone carrying this TCR beta chain. The CDR3 extends over 15 amino acids. The source of the sample is a study of blood T cell repertoires in COVID-19. Sequencing was performed with immunoSEQ multiplex PCR; in TCRdb, only in-frame clones are kept and a portion is missing. The sample carries some 370,000 clones, about 89% recorded once. This rearrangement joins TRBV1 to TRBJ2-2; TRBD1, the table's D call, was not compared with the DNA. TRBV1 is classified as a pseudogene. The material sequenced was peripheral blood. This TCR came from a middle-aged man with acute or convalescent COVID-19. The CDR3 here is CTSSPRHGSTGELFF. CDR3 sequence (DNA): TGCACCAGCAGCCCCCGACACGGTAGCACCGGGGAGCTGTTTTTT.